The present T cell receptor (beta chain) was sequenced within a study of STAT5B mutations in CD4+ large granular lymphocyte leukemia (dated by TCRdb to between 2021 and 2024). As for the study more broadly: Among the healthy controls, the CDR3 'QG' motif was associated with a particular HLA allele. The study compared the TCRbeta repertoires of patients with CD4+ T-cell large granular lymphocyte leukemia against those of healthy blood donors. Flow cytometry performed on FACSCanto II or FACSVerse showed that the purified fractions had more than 95% purity among lymphocytes.

Inclusive of the bounding cysteine and phenylalanine, the CDR3 is 18 residues long. The kept DNA is CDR3 alone, 54 bases in frame from the first base. V drops 0 bases and J drops 0 bases, leaving 16 bases in between. In the germline V gene, CDR1 corresponds to SGDLS and CDR2 to YYNGEE. The study at large found these results: Each patient's main leukemic clonotypes were private, but roughly 25% of these clonotypes showed up at low frequency in the non-leukemic repertoires of other patients. Enrichment of TRBV06-family usage was observed among the top patient clones (8/27) relative to healthy controls (2/35). The data were not HLA-matched, and the higher clonality in CD4+ T-LGLL than in CD8+ T-LGLL could be due to the relatively small sample size. CD4-sorted patient repertoires appeared more clonal than healthy CD4+ repertoires, and this difference persisted after removing the putative leukemic clones.

This clone showed up just once. No cognate antigen has been identified for it. Base quality data are lacking; no much larger clone is found one base away. The immunoSEQ assay at survey resolution was used to sequence TCRbeta rearrangements from genomic DNA. As for how the authors treated the data: In the TCR sequencing data, the lowest productive clonotype frequency that could be detected was 2.59 x 10-5. Analyses included only productive TCRbeta rearrangements, meaning complete and in-frame sequences. Clonality for each sample was calculated as Simpson clonality in the immunoSEQ Analyzer version 3.0. Clones were categorized by frequency as very rare, small, medium, large (1-20%) or hyperexpanded (>20%). OLGA 1.2.3 estimated generation probabilities, VDJtools produced V-gene circos plots, VDJdb was queried for specificities, and GLIPH identified CDR3 motifs. TCRdb re-hosts the immuneACCESS table, in-frame sequences only. Its copies lack some clones; in the studies checked, an unresolved V gene accounts for under half of them, and the cause for the rest is not known. V, J and clone size were drawn from that table, and D and trimming were deduced from the DNA. This sample holds 25,000 to 30,000 clones; around 80% were observed only once. The ten most abundant clones make up approximately 6.2% of the sample.

The healthy controls were 37 blood donors, and the buffy coats of these donors were supplied by the Finnish Red Cross blood service. All TCR-sequenced material derived from peripheral blood: patient blood samples and healthy donor buffy coats. Ficoll-Hypaque gradient centrifugation was used to isolate peripheral blood mononuclear cells. CD4+ cells were magnetically purified from the buffy coats of healthy controls. The Gentra Puregene Cell and Tissue kit was used to extract genomic DNA, and a Qubit 2.0 fluorometer was used to measure the amount of genomic DNA. What was sequenced was CD4+ T cells from blood buffy coats. The chain uses TRBV9 and TRBJ2-4, and perhaps TRBD1 as D gene, on 7 matching bases. This clonotype was sampled from a human donor in good health. The CDR3 reads CASSVAHPQGGAKNIQYF. The DNA is TGTGCCAGCAGCGTAGCTCACCCCCAGGGGGGAGCCAAAAACATTCAGTACTTC.